This TCR beta chain is drawn from a study of regulatory T cells in long-lasting Graves disease. V was trimmed by 0 bases and J by 8 bases, leaving 10 bases between them. The CDR3 is 13 residues long. This clonotype came up many times. Its antigen remains unidentified. As for time point: persistent/refractory GD, antithyroid drugs over 5 years with positive TRAb. PBMCs provided the RNA from which the TCR library was made. The patients included were those that came from an endocrinology department in Xi'an, China. Points from the study as a whole: Lower TCR diversity was seen in persistent Graves' patients than in newly diagnosed ones.

To make TCR beta libraries, researchers used iRepertoire HTBI primers and Arm-PCR of CDR3 regions. Original processing notes: The samples yielded 50 to 80 TRBV and roughly 14 TRBJ segments. TCRdb itself ran the multiplex PCR reads through MiXCR, one entry per CDR3 protein. TCRdb, not the original authors, processed these V and J calls. The sample shows about 310,000 distinct CDR3 sequences, under 25% of them seen only once. This TCR was recovered from a female donor with Graves disease. Sequencing used peripheral blood mononuclear cells (PBMCs), obtained when the disease was refractory, from a patient treated with antithyroid drugs. The chain couples TRBV12-3 or TRBV12-4 to TRBJ1-2; D unresolved. This CDR3 reads CASSLAPGGGYTF. In DNA, the CDR3 is TGTGCCAGCAGTTTAGCGCCAGGTGGGGGCTACACCTTC.